The 10 T cell receptor beta chains listed next were all sequenced from one sample in a study of T-cell memory formation after mild COVID-19. MiXCR was run by TCRdb on the 5' RACE reads, yielding one entry per CDR3 protein. The top ten hold 12% of the sample, which has under 650,000 distinct CDR3 sequences, over 15% seen once. The sequenced material came from PBMCs or a T cell subset sorted from them (not recorded which). All receptors derive from an adult woman who had mild COVID-19 (a few samples of this study predate the infection). Cell type and time point are not known.

This chain uses TRBV24-1 with TRBJ2-1; TRBD1 matches 9 bases. V dropped 8 bases and J dropped 9; count of bases not matched to a gene: 7. The CDR3 extends over 13 amino acids. Germline-derived CDR1 and CDR2 are KGHDR and SFDVKD. The CDR3 loop is CATKDRGGGEQFF. DNA for the CDR3: TGTGCCACCAAGGACAGGGGAGGGGGTGAGCAGTTCTTC.

This clonotype has a handful of counts. The CDR3 spells CARSKGTEETQYF. The CDR3 nucleotides read TGTGCCAGAAGCAAAGGGACAGAAGAGACCCAGTACTTC. The chain has TRBV21-1 and TRBJ2-5; the D call TRBD1 from the table was never checked on the DNA. TRBV21-1 is classified as a pseudogene. The CDR3 has 13 amino acids.

The chain couples TRBV18 to TRBJ2-5, with TRBD1 matching over 8 bases. J was trimmed by 5 bases and V by 4 bases; bases with no gene match: 3. CDR1 and CDR2 (germline): KGHSH, LQKENI. The CDR3 is 13 residues long. CDR3 bases: TGTGCCAGCTCACGACAGGGGACGGAGACCCAGTACTTC. Its protein is CASSRQGTETQYF.

This clonotype occurred many times. The chain employs TRBV24-1 and TRBJ2-1, with 13 positions matching TRBD2. The V segment lost 4 bases and the J segment 6 bases; nucleotides outside the gene matches: 5. Germline CDR1 is KGHDR and CDR2 is SFDVKD. The CDR3 spans 16 residues. The CDR3 DNA reads as TGTGCCACCAGTGAATTAGGGACTAGCGGGATCAATGAGCAGTTCTTC. Translation: CATSELGTSGINEQFF.

CDR3 amino acids: CASSPRDLRGDTQYF. The DNA for the CDR3 is TGTGCCAGCAGCCCCCGGGACTTGCGGGGAGATACGCAGTATTTT. The rearrangement links TRBV13 to TRBJ2-3; the D gene is possibly TRBD2 (6 bases). V lost 5 bases to trimming and J lost 5 bases, with 17 bases between them. Germline CDR1 reads PRHDT; CDR2 reads FYEKMQ (reference sequence). The CDR3 totals 15 residues.

V usage is TRBV4-2 and J usage is TRBJ1-5, with a possible D match to TRBD1 (5 bases). The CDR3 contains 14 residues. Trimming cost V 1 base and J 5 bases, with 9 bases left between them. CDR1 and CDR2 (germline): LGHNA, YNFKEQ. In DNA form, the CDR3 reads TGTGCCAGCAGCCAAGCAGGGTCGGATCAGCCCCAGCATTTT. This encodes CASSQAGSDQPQHF.

The rearrangement uses TRBV7-2 and TRBJ2-2; D is unclear. Trimming took off 1 base at V and 6 bases at J, with 9 bases between the two ends. The CDR3 is 14 residues long. Looked up from germline, CDR1 is SGHTA and CDR2 is FQGNSA. Written as DNA, the CDR3 is TGTGCCAGCAGCTTAGAAGGGTTGGCCGGGGAGCTGTTTTTT. This gives the protein CASSLEGLAGELFF.

This clonotype came up a few times. CDR3 sequence: CASSPGQAGDEQFF. DNA of the CDR3: TGTGCCAGCAGTCCGGGGCAGGCGGGGGATGAGCAGTTCTTC. J is TRBJ2-1 and V is TRBV12-3 or TRBV12-4; 7 bases align to TRBD2. The CDR3 loop spans 14 amino acids. V was clipped by 5 bases and J by 8 bases; unmatched bases: 9.

V usage is TRBV11-3 and J usage is TRBJ2-1; 16 bases are a match to TRBD2. The CDR3 consists of 16 residues. Looked up from germline, CDR1 is SGHNT and CDR2 is YENEEA. V lost 4 bases to trimming and J lost 9 bases; unmatched junction nucleotides: 6. The CDR3 protein is CASSSTGTSGRVEQFF. In DNA form, the CDR3 reads TGTGCCAGCAGCTCAACCGGGACTAGCGGGAGGGTTGAGCAGTTCTTC.

This chain joins TRBV5-5 and TRBJ2-5; 7 nucleotides match TRBD2. The trim removed 0 bases at V and 4 bases at J, leaving 15 bases unmatched. Germline V gene lookup returns CDR1 SGHKS and CDR2 YYEKEE (reference sequence). The CDR3 loop spans 18 amino acids. In DNA form, the CDR3 reads TGTGCCAGCAGCTTGGGACTAGCAGGGCGAATGGGTGGAGAGACCCAGTACTTC. Translating gives CASSLGLAGRMGGETQYF.